A single sample gave rise to the 31 T cell receptor beta chains below, sequenced in a study of T cells in Graves' hyperthyroidism and ophthalmopathy. RNA transcripts provided the source from which TCR beta CDR3 regions were amplified. HTBI primers drove first-round RT-PCR of the TCR CDR3. TCRdb called the multiplex PCR reads again in MiXCR, with one record for every CDR3 protein. The sample contains some 800,000 distinct CDR3 sequences, roughly 40% of which appear only once. The source material was blood. The source is a man younger than 35 with Graves' hyperthyroidism.

CDR3 in DNA: TGTGCCAGCAGTCAATCCGGGACAGGGAAACAGCCCCAGCATTTT. Protein product: CASSQSGTGKQPQHF. The chain combines TRBV12-3 or TRBV12-4 with TRBJ1-5; TRBD1 aligns across 9 bases. The CDR3 is 15 residues long. V lost 5 bases to trimming and J lost 7 bases; unmatched junction nucleotides: 9.

V and J are TRBV7-9 and TRBJ2-7; D unresolved. Trimming took 5 bases from V and 3 from J, leaving 8 bases between them. CDR1 is SEHNR and CDR2 is FQNEAQ in the germline V gene (reference sequence). The CDR3 is made up of 12 amino acids. The CDR3 bases are TGTGCCAGCAGCCCCACCCACTACGAGCAGTACTTC. Translating it yields CASSPTHYEQYF. Based on the CDR3 plus reference TRBV7-9 and TRBJ2-7, the full variable domain is DTGVSQNPRHKITKRGQNVTFRCDPISEHNRLYWYRQTLGQGPEFLTYFQNEAQLEKSRLLSDRFSAERPKGSFSTLEIQRTEQGDSAMYLCASSPTHYEQYFGPGTRLTVT.

This clonotype was seen a handful of times. This sequence joins TRBV6-6 and TRBJ1-5; no reliable D call. CDR3 length equals 16 residues. V was trimmed by 2 bases and J by 0 bases, leaving 11 bases between them. Germline loops: CDR1 MNHNY, CDR2 SVGAGI (reference sequence). In DNA form, the CDR3 reads TGTGCCAGCAGTTACGGCAGCCGGAATAGCAATCAGCCCCAGCATTTT. This codes for CASSYGSRNSNQPQHF.

DNA of the CDR3: TGTGCCAGCAGCCCCTCGACCCCTGCGGGAGCGTACGAGCAGTACTTC. This encodes CASSPSTPAGAYEQYF. The chain has TRBV9 and TRBJ2-7; TRBD2 agrees at 7 bases. Per the germline V gene, CDR1 is SGDLS and CDR2 is YYNGEE. V was pared by 4 bases and J by 4 bases, with 14 bases of the junction left unmatched. The CDR3 covers 16 residues.

This clonotype has more than one count but fewer than ten. This rearrangement joins TRBV7-2 to TRBJ2-7; D possibly uses TRBD1 or TRBD2 (6 bases each). The CDR3 is made up of 15 amino acids. V lost 5 bases to trimming and J lost 3 bases, with 17 bases between them. CDR1 SGHTA and CDR2 FQGNSA come from the germline V gene. The DNA for the CDR3 is TGTGCCAGCAGCCCCGGGGGCGGCGGGTACTACGAGCAGTACTTC. This gives the protein CASSPGGGGYYEQYF.

There are a few counts of this clonotype. The rearrangement uses TRBV6-5 and TRBJ1-1; D remains unclear. The CDR3 contains 12 residues. CDR1 and CDR2 (germline): MNHEY, SVGAGI. V was pared by 7 bases and J by 3 bases, with 9 bases between. CDR3 sequence (DNA): TGTGCCAGCAAGGCTAAAGACACTGAAGCTTTCTTT. Amino acid sequence: CASKAKDTEAFF.

V gene TRBV12-3 or TRBV12-4 combines with J gene TRBJ1-4; D possibly corresponds to TRBD1 (5 bases). V lost 6 bases, J lost 7 bases, and 15 bases lay in between. This CDR3 is 14 amino acids long. In DNA form, the CDR3 reads TGTGCCAGCAGCCAAACAGGAACGATTGAAAAACTGTTTTTT. It translates to CASSQTGTIEKLFF.

The chain carries TRBV25-1 and TRBJ1-1; maybe TRBD1 (6 bases). This CDR3 is 15 amino acids long. From germline, CDR1 is MGHDK and CDR2 SYGVNS. V dropped 9 bases and J dropped 1 base, with 18 bases sitting between them. DNA for the CDR3: TGTGCCAGTACAGGGAAACGGTATCAGAACACTGAAGCTTTCTTT. Its translation is CASTGKRYQNTEAFF.

This clonotype was found many times. V and J are TRBV9 and TRBJ1-1; 9 bases are a match to TRBD1. V trimming: 3 bases; J trimming: 9 bases; junction bases outside the gene matches: 3. The CDR3 covers 12 residues. Per germline, CDR1 SGDLS and CDR2 YYNGEE. CDR3: CASSGTGGQAFF. CDR3 DNA sequence: TGTGCCAGCAGCGGAACAGGGGGCCAAGCTTTCTTT.

This clonotype was counted at least ten times. V and J are TRBV29-1 and TRBJ2-6; 7 bases match TRBD2. Trimming at V came to 6 bases and at J to 2 bases, leaving 13 bases not matched to a gene. This CDR3 has 17 amino acids. Germline values: CDR1 SQVTM, CDR2 ANQGSEA. CDR3 region: CSVEVWRERTGANVLTF. CDR3 bases: TGCAGCGTGGAGGTCTGGCGGGAGAGGACTGGGGCCAACGTCCTGACTTTC.

This chain joins TRBV10-3 and TRBJ1-5; D unclear. The CDR3 runs to 13 residues. V was cut by 4 bases and J by 11 bases, with 15 bases left in between. The germline V gene encodes CDR1 ENHRY and CDR2 SYGVKD. The CDR3 loop is CAISGTDQETQHF. Here the CDR3 DNA reads TGTGCCATCAGTGGGACCGACCAAGAGACCCAGCATTTT.

This clonotype came up a few times. At one boundary the junction diverges from the germline segment, which might be a read error. The chain recombines TRBV7-9 with TRBJ1-3; weak D call: TRBD1 (5 bases). This CDR3 contains 18 residues. From germline, CDR1 is SEHNR and CDR2 FQNEAQ (reference sequence). The CDR3 is CASSQEFALWGSGNTIYF. The CDR3 nucleotides are TGCGCCAGCAGCCAAGAATTTGCCCTTTGGGGGAGTGGAAACACCATATATTTT.

This clonotype appeared a few times. This rearrangement joins TRBV14 to TRBJ2-7; D unresolved. The V end lost 6 bases, the J end lost 1 base, and 10 bases lay between the germline ends. The CDR3 totals 13 residues. Germline V gene sequence: CDR1 SGHDN, CDR2 FVKESK. The CDR3 loop is CASRHHISYEQYF. CDR3 coding DNA: TGTGCCAGCAGACATCATATTTCCTACGAGCAGTACTTC.

Worth noting for this clonotype: Given a much more abundant clone one base away, this may be a read error. The rearrangement links TRBV19 to TRBJ1-5, with D tentatively TRBD1 (6 bases). Trimming left V 5 bases short and J 3 bases short, with 11 bases between. The CDR3 has 14 residues. Germline CDR1 LNHDA, CDR2 SQIVND (reference sequence). CDR3 coding DNA: TGTGCCAGTAGTCAGGGGAGTGCCAATCAGCCCCAGCATTTT. This encodes CASSQGSANQPQHF.

This clonotype occurred many times. The gene calls are TRBV10-3 and TRBJ1-2, with no clear D. The V gene's germline CDR1 is ENHRY and CDR2 SYGVKD. Trimming removed 0 bases at V and 9 bases at J, with 11 bases between. This CDR3 spans 13 amino acids. This CDR3 is CAISESSVSRYTF. CDR3 coding DNA: TGTGCCATCAGTGAGTCGTCAGTTTCGCGCTACACCTTC.

In this sample, this clonotype turned up many times. The chain carries TRBV19 and TRBJ1-1, with unresolved D. The CDR3 runs 12 residues. The V end was cut by 3 bases, the J end by 5 bases, with 7 bases between. Germline loops: CDR1 LNHDA, CDR2 SQIVND (reference sequence). CDR3 in amino acids: CASSMGMTEAFF. In DNA form, the CDR3 reads TGTGCCAGTAGTATGGGGATGACTGAAGCTTTCTTT. The full variable domain, with the rest looked up from reference TRBV19 and TRBJ1-1, is DGGITQSPKYLFRKEGQNVTLSCEQNLNHDAMYWYRQDPGQGLRLIYYSQIVNDFQKGDIAEGYSVSREKKESFPLTVTSAQKNPTAFYLCASSMGMTEAFFGQGTRLTVV.

As concerns this clonotype: A read error is possible here, since a much larger clone lies one base away. The chain recombines TRBV7-6 with TRBJ1-2; TRBD1 might be the D (5 bases). CDR1 is SGHVS, CDR2 FNYEAQ, per germline. The CDR3 runs 15 residues. The DNA for the CDR3 is TGTGCCAGCAGCTTGTCATCCGGGGGGATAGGTGGCCACACCTTC. This sequence encodes CASSLSSGGIGGHTF.

This clonotype was seen ten or more times. The gene calls are TRBV29-1 and TRBJ1-2; D unclear. This CDR3 region has 13 residues. Germline V gives CDR1 SQVTM, CDR2 ANQGSEA. Trimming shortened V by 4 bases and J by 2 bases, and 11 bases separated the two germline ends. In DNA form, the CDR3 reads TGCAGCGTTGTGGAGGGAGGGAACTATGGCTACACCTTC. It codes for CSVVEGGNYGYTF.

The rearrangement links TRBV9 to TRBJ1-1; a possible D gene is TRBD1 (5 bases). Per the germline V gene, CDR1 is SGDLS and CDR2 is YYNGEE. This CDR3 is built from 14 residues. V gave up 7 bases and J gave up 5 bases, with 18 bases separating them. In DNA form, the CDR3 reads TGTGCCAGCTCACCTGCTGGGAAGGGGACTGAAGCTTTCTTT. It translates to CASSPAGKGTEAFF.

The chain couples TRBV4-1 to TRBJ2-5; TRBD1 agrees at 7 bases. The germline CDR1 and CDR2 sequences are MGHRA and YSYEKL. The junction had 10 bases not matched to a gene; V was cut back by 5 bases and J by 4 bases. This CDR3 comprises 15 residues. This CDR3 reads CASSTRDSGRETQYF. CDR3 nucleotides: TGCGCCAGCAGCACTCGGGACAGTGGGCGAGAGACCCAGTACTTC.

The rearrangement links TRBV29-1 to TRBJ2-7, with TRBD1 identical over 9 bases. Trimming cost V 7 bases and J 6 bases; bases outside gene matches: 7. The CDR3 consists of 12 residues. Germline values: CDR1 SQVTM, CDR2 ANQGSEA. The CDR3 region has the DNA TGCAGCGGCGAGGGACAGGGCCCCGAGCAGTACTTC. Residues: CSGEGQGPEQYF.

This clonotype was counted a few times. The V and J genes are TRBV19 and TRBJ1-1; D gene uncertain. The CDR3 consists of 14 residues. The germline gives CDR1 LNHDA, CDR2 SQIVND (reference sequence). V was cut by 5 bases and J by 5 bases, with 15 bases left in between. CDR3 nucleotides: TGTGCCAGTAGTTCGGCGGGGTGGGGTACTGAAGCTTTCTTT. Translated, it gives CASSSAGWGTEAFF.

This clonotype occurred many times. The chain has TRBV29-1 and TRBJ1-1; no firm D call. Trimming took off 5 bases at V and 2 bases at J, with 3 bases between the two ends. Germline V lookup: CDR1 SQVTM, CDR2 ANQGSEA. This CDR3 comprises 10 residues. CDR3: CSVLNTEAFF. The CDR3 DNA sequence: TGCAGCGTTCTCAACACTGAAGCTTTCTTT.

This chain uses TRBV7-6 with TRBJ2-2; no clear D. Germline CDR1 reads SGHVS; CDR2 reads FNYEAQ. The CDR3 is 16 residues long. The germline V and J ends were trimmed by 5 bases and 4 bases, with 17 bases remaining between them. The CDR3 loop is CASSPQSWSGTGELFF. The CDR3 bases are TGTGCCAGCAGCCCCCAGAGCTGGTCGGGCACCGGGGAGCTGTTTTTT.

This clonotype was detected only once. V is TRBV29-1 and J is TRBJ2-5; 8 bases are shared with TRBD1. The length of the CDR3 is 10 residues. Per germline, CDR1 SQVTM and CDR2 ANQGSEA. V dropped 7 bases and J dropped 7; count of bases not matched to a gene: 2. As DNA, the CDR3 is TGCAGCGGGGGGACAGGGACCCAGTACTTC. This translates into CSGGTGTQYF.

This chain links TRBV12-3 or TRBV12-4 with TRBJ2-7, with D maybe TRBD2 (6 bases). V lost 5 bases to trimming and J lost 4 bases, with 18 bases between them. The CDR3 is made up of 15 amino acids. CDR3: CASSRTTVGPYEQYF. CDR3 in DNA: TGTGCCAGCAGTAGGACTACCGTCGGGCCTTACGAGCAGTACTTC.

On this clonotype itself: One junction end disagrees with the germline gene, perhaps due to a read error. This sequence joins TRBV5-1 and TRBJ2-7; TRBD2 is a possible D gene (5 bases). The CDR3 totals 14 residues. CDR1 and CDR2 (germline): SGHRS, YFSETQ. The CDR3 DNA is TGTGCCAGCAGCTACCTAGCAAGCTCCTACGAGCAGTACTTC. Protein: CASSYLASSYEQYF.

CDR3 sequence reads: CASSLLDTETQYF. The CDR3 DNA reads TGCGCCAGCAGCCTCCTGGACACGGAGACCCAGTACTTC. This sequence joins TRBV5-1 and TRBJ2-5; perhaps TRBD1 as D (5 bases). The CDR3 is made up of 13 amino acids. V gave up 4 bases and J gave up 5 bases, with 12 bases separating them. Germline V gene sequence: CDR1 SGHRS, CDR2 YFSETQ. Filled out from reference TRBV5-1 and TRBJ2-5, the complete variable domain reads KAGVTQTPRYLIKTRGQQVTLSCSPISGHRSVSWYQQTPGQGLQFLFEYFSETQRNKGNFPGRFSGRQFSNSRSEMNVSTLELGDSALYLCASSLLDTETQYFGPGTRLLVL.

The sample holds many counts of this clonotype. The chain joins TRBV9 to TRBJ2-2, with D possibly matching TRBD1 (5 bases). The CDR3 runs to 14 residues. Germline loops: CDR1 SGDLS, CDR2 YYNGEE. With 3 bases removed from V and 2 bases from J, the gap between germline ends came to 8 bases. CDR3 DNA sequence: TGTGCCAGCAGCGAAGGGGCAAACACCGGGGAGCTGTTTTTT. As protein: CASSEGANTGELFF.

The chain couples TRBV5-1 to TRBJ2-6; no clear D gene. CDR1 and CDR2 (germline): SGHRS, YFSETQ. The CDR3 length is 13 residues. V was trimmed by 6 bases and J by 2 bases, leaving 6 bases between them. The CDR3, as DNA: TGCGCCAGCAAAAAACCTGGGGCCAACGTCCTGACTTTC. Translating gives CASKKPGANVLTF.

The chain is built from TRBV7-2 and TRBJ2-2, with a possible D match to TRBD2 (6 bases). The germline V and J ends were trimmed by 5 bases and 9 bases, with 19 bases remaining between them. Germline-derived CDR1 and CDR2 are SGHTA and FQGNSA. The CDR3 sequence is 15 residues long. This CDR3 is CASSQGLRGSRELFF. The CDR3 nucleotides read TGTGCCAGCAGCCAAGGATTACGGGGGTCCCGGGAGCTGTTTTTT.